Listed below are T cell receptor beta chains from one sample, sequenced in a study of human T cells and chemical hapten exposure. TCRdb redid the calling of the RACE reads with MiXCR, one entry per CDR3 protein. The top ten hold 0.85% to 1.2% of the sample, which has fewer than 100,000 distinct CDR3 sequences, approximately 11% seen once. Sequencing was performed on whole blood, taken in connection with sensitization to the hapten diphenylcyclopropenone (DPC). Receptor source: a woman between 25 and 40 years old with alopecia areata. Some clones in this sample may be carry-over from other donors' samples. The CDR3 runs from the conserved cysteine through the conserved F or W. Fields, in order: V gene, J gene, D gene, clone size, CDR3 protein, CDR3 DNA. D genes are given only for firm matches. The size field is filled for only some rows; it gives once, few, many or a size class.

v_gene: TRBV24-1; j_gene: TRBJ2-3; d_gene: NA; abundance: many; CDR3aa: CATSDWGRGTDTQYF; CDR3nt: TGTGCCACCAGTGATTGGGGCAGGGGTACAGATACGCAGTATTTT
v_gene: TRBV3-1; j_gene: TRBJ2-1; d_gene: TRBD2; abundance: many; CDR3aa: CASSQEIWAGGPASYNEQFF; CDR3nt: TGTGCCAGCAGCCAAGAAATATGGGCGGGAGGCCCCGCCTCCTACAATGAGCAGTTCTTC
v_gene: TRBV20-1; j_gene: TRBJ2-6; d_gene: NA; abundance: NA; CDR3aa: CSAETKTGANVLTF; CDR3nt: TGCAGTGCTGAGACTAAAACTGGGGCCAACGTCCTGACTTTC
v_gene: TRBV11-2; j_gene: TRBJ1-5; d_gene: TRBD1; abundance: few; CDR3aa: CASSITGGGQPQHF; CDR3nt: TGTGCCAGCAGCATCACAGGGGGCGGTCAGCCCCAGCATTTT
v_gene: TRBV19; j_gene: TRBJ1-5; d_gene: TRBD1; abundance: many; CDR3aa: CASSMGGTGEQPQHF; CDR3nt: TGTGCCAGTAGTATGGGTGGGACAGGGGAACAGCCCCAGCATTTT
v_gene: TRBV11-2; j_gene: TRBJ1-3; d_gene: TRBD1; abundance: many; CDR3aa: CASSPGQGGNTIYF; CDR3nt: TGTGCCAGCAGCCCCGGACAGGGTGGAAACACCATATATTTT
v_gene: TRBV28; j_gene: TRBJ1-1; d_gene: TRBD1; abundance: many; CDR3aa: CASSIGGRTEAFF; CDR3nt: TGTGCCAGCAGTATAGGGGGCAGGACTGAAGCTTTCTTT
v_gene: TRBV7-2; j_gene: TRBJ2-1; d_gene: TRBD1; abundance: few; CDR3aa: CASSPWQGAYEQFF; CDR3nt: TGTGCCAGCAGCCCCTGGCAGGGGGCCTATGAGCAGTTCTTC
v_gene: TRBV10-3; j_gene: TRBJ1-1; d_gene: NA; abundance: NA; CDR3aa: CAIIGQFGTEAFF; CDR3nt: TGTGCCATCATCGGACAGTTCGGCACTGAAGCTTTCTTT
v_gene: TRBV10-3; j_gene: TRBJ2-5; d_gene: NA; abundance: many; CDR3aa: CAISEGTSIQETQYF; CDR3nt: TGTGCCATCAGTGAGGGGACTTCCATACAAGAGACCCAGTACTTC
v_gene: TRBV4-2; j_gene: TRBJ2-5; d_gene: TRBD2; abundance: NA; CDR3aa: CASSQDAGLASETQYF; CDR3nt: TGTGCCAGCAGCCAAGATGCGGGACTAGCATCTGAGACCCAGTACTTC
v_gene: TRBV28; j_gene: TRBJ2-2; d_gene: NA; abundance: many; CDR3aa: CASSRWSQENTGELFF; CDR3nt: TGTGCCAGCAGTCGGTGGTCTCAGGAAAACACCGGGGAGCTGTTTTTT
v_gene: TRBV5-6; j_gene: TRBJ2-1; d_gene: TRBD1; abundance: many; CDR3aa: CASSRWDRGLGEQFF; CDR3nt: TGTGCCAGCAGCCGATGGGACAGGGGGCTAGGCGAGCAGTTCTTC
v_gene: TRBV19; j_gene: TRBJ2-1; d_gene: NA; abundance: few; CDR3aa: CTSSIDTLGGRRDNEQFF; CDR3nt: TGTACCAGTAGTATAGATACTCTGGGGGGGCGCCGGGACAATGAGCAGTTCTTC
v_gene: TRBV6-5; j_gene: TRBJ2-1; d_gene: NA; abundance: few; CDR3aa: CASSYQSVTYNEQFF; CDR3nt: TGTGCCAGCAGTTACCAGTCGGTGACCTACAATGAGCAGTTCTTC
v_gene: TRBV11-2; j_gene: TRBJ1-2; d_gene: NA; abundance: many; CDR3aa: CASSSPRGDKNFNYGYTF; CDR3nt: TGTGCCAGCAGCTCCCCTAGGGGGGACAAAAATTTTAACTATGGCTACACCTTC
v_gene: TRBV14; j_gene: TRBJ2-7; d_gene: TRBD1; abundance: many; CDR3aa: CASSQAPSGTGTLRAYEQYF; CDR3nt: TGTGCCAGCAGCCAAGCACCATCCGGGACAGGGACCCTCAGGGCCTACGAGCAGTACTTC
v_gene: TRBV6-2/TRBV6-3; j_gene: TRBJ2-4; d_gene: NA; abundance: many; CDR3aa: CASSYSNSASNIQYF; CDR3nt: TGTGCCAGCAGTTACTCGAACAGCGCTTCAAACATTCAGTACTTC
v_gene: TRBV29-1; j_gene: TRBJ1-1; d_gene: NA; abundance: NA; CDR3aa: CSVEPPVWGTEAFF; CDR3nt: TGCAGCGTGGAACCCCCGGTATGGGGGACTGAAGCTTTCTTT
v_gene: TRBV4-3; j_gene: TRBJ2-1; d_gene: NA; abundance: few; CDR3aa: CASSQERAGANEQFF; CDR3nt: TGCGCCAGCAGCCAAGAAAGGGCCGGTGCGAATGAGCAGTTCTTC
v_gene: TRBV4-3; j_gene: TRBJ2-2; d_gene: TRBD2; abundance: NA; CDR3aa: CASSHDLTSGSSAGELFF; CDR3nt: TGCGCCAGCAGCCATGATTTGACTAGCGGGAGTTCGGCCGGGGAGCTGTTTTTT
v_gene: TRBV24-1; j_gene: TRBJ2-2; d_gene: NA; abundance: many; CDR3aa: CATSDFENTGELFF; CDR3nt: TGTGCCACCAGTGATTTTGAGAACACCGGGGAGCTGTTTTTT
v_gene: TRBV3-1; j_gene: TRBJ2-1; d_gene: TRBD1; abundance: few; CDR3aa: CASSRVPGQRNNEQFF; CDR3nt: TGTGCCAGCAGCCGCGTACCGGGACAGAGAAACAATGAGCAGTTCTTC
v_gene: TRBV11-3; j_gene: TRBJ2-2; d_gene: TRBD2; abundance: many; CDR3aa: CASSPRLADNTGELFF; CDR3nt: TGTGCCAGCAGCCCGAGACTAGCGGACAACACCGGGGAGCTGTTTTTT
v_gene: TRBV10-2; j_gene: TRBJ1-1; d_gene: TRBD1; abundance: many; CDR3aa: CASRQGLNTEAFF; CDR3nt: TGCGCCAGCCGACAGGGGTTGAACACTGAAGCTTTCTTT
v_gene: TRBV7-9; j_gene: TRBJ1-1; d_gene: TRBD1; abundance: many; CDR3aa: CASNDRATEAFF; CDR3nt: TGTGCCAGCAACGACAGGGCCACTGAAGCTTTCTTT
v_gene: TRBV9; j_gene: TRBJ2-7; d_gene: NA; abundance: NA; CDR3aa: CASSVAYAGYEQYF; CDR3nt: TGTGCCAGCAGCGTAGCTTACGCCGGCTACGAGCAGTACTTC
v_gene: TRBV29-1; j_gene: TRBJ2-5; d_gene: NA; abundance: many; CDR3aa: CSVEDQWGDILLQETQYF; CDR3nt: TGCAGCGTTGAAGATCAGTGGGGGGACATTCTCCTCCAAGAGACCCAGTACTTC
v_gene: TRBV7-6; j_gene: TRBJ2-5; d_gene: TRBD1; abundance: many; CDR3aa: CASSPRYRGRGLETQYF; CDR3nt: TGTGCCAGCAGCCCTAGATACCGCGGCAGGGGGCTGGAGACCCAGTACTTC
v_gene: TRBV7-2; j_gene: TRBJ2-7; d_gene: TRBD1; abundance: many; CDR3aa: CASSVTGTGLFEQYF; CDR3nt: TGTGCCAGCAGCGTTACCGGGACAGGTCTTTTTGAGCAGTACTTC
v_gene: TRBV7-9; j_gene: TRBJ1-5; d_gene: NA; abundance: many; CDR3aa: CASQPGDAGPQHF; CDR3nt: TGTGCCAGCCAGCCGGGGGACGCTGGACCCCAGCATTTT
v_gene: TRBV10-3; j_gene: TRBJ2-7; d_gene: NA; abundance: NA; CDR3aa: CAISEVSPYEQYF; CDR3nt: TGTGCCATCAGTGAAGTCAGCCCCTACGAGCAGTACTTC
v_gene: TRBV27; j_gene: TRBJ2-2; d_gene: TRBD2; abundance: many; CDR3aa: CASSQRTSGRADRSGELFF; CDR3nt: TGTGCCAGCAGTCAGAGGACTAGCGGGAGGGCCGATAGGTCCGGGGAGCTGTTTTTT
v_gene: TRBV10-3; j_gene: TRBJ2-3; d_gene: NA; abundance: few; CDR3aa: CAITPDANTDTQYF; CDR3nt: TGTGCCATCACCCCTGATGCAAACACAGATACGCAGTATTTT
v_gene: TRBV3-1; j_gene: TRBJ2-1; d_gene: TRBD1; abundance: NA; CDR3aa: CASSLRPGQPYNELFF; CDR3nt: TGTGCCAGCAGCCTACGACCGGGACAGCCTTACAATGAGCTGTTCTTC
v_gene: TRBV7-6; j_gene: TRBJ2-3; d_gene: NA; abundance: many; CDR3aa: CASSLEASIGPDTQYF; CDR3nt: TGTGCCAGCAGCTTAGAGGCCTCAATCGGTCCAGATACGCAGTATTTT
v_gene: TRBV5-1; j_gene: TRBJ1-5; d_gene: TRBD1; abundance: many; CDR3aa: CASSLLPGQGSQPQHF; CDR3nt: TGCGCCAGCAGCTTACTGCCGGGACAGGGATCTCAGCCCCAGCATTTT
v_gene: TRBV19; j_gene: TRBJ2-3; d_gene: TRBD1; abundance: NA; CDR3aa: CASSSTGQPTDTQYF; CDR3nt: TGTGCCAGTTCTTCGACGGGACAGCCCACAGATACGCAGTATTTT
v_gene: TRBV18; j_gene: TRBJ1-3; d_gene: NA; abundance: many; CDR3aa: CASSPPPSGNTIYF; CDR3nt: TGTGCCAGCTCACCCCCCCCCTCTGGAAACACCATATATTTT
v_gene: TRBV28; j_gene: TRBJ2-1; d_gene: NA; abundance: NA; CDR3aa: CASSLYTQGNEQFF; CDR3nt: TGTGCCAGCAGTTTATACACACAGGGCAATGAGCAGTTCTTC
v_gene: TRBV19; j_gene: TRBJ2-1; d_gene: NA; abundance: NA; CDR3aa: CASRTGHLSYNEQFF; CDR3nt: TGTGCCAGTAGGACGGGCCACCTCTCCTACAATGAGCAGTTCTTC
v_gene: TRBV12-3/TRBV12-4; j_gene: TRBJ2-3; d_gene: TRBD1; abundance: NA; CDR3aa: CASSRGQGGRITSTDTQYF; CDR3nt: TGTGCCAGCAGCCGGGGACAGGGGGGACGGATTACTAGCACAGATACGCAGTATTTT
v_gene: TRBV5-1; j_gene: TRBJ1-2; d_gene: NA; abundance: NA; CDR3aa: CASSPLQTNYGYTF; CDR3nt: TGCGCCAGCAGCCCCCTTCAGACTAACTATGGCTACACCTTC
v_gene: TRBV6-5; j_gene: TRBJ2-1; d_gene: TRBD1; abundance: many; CDR3aa: CASSYDRDSYNEQFF; CDR3nt: TGTGCCAGCAGTTACGACAGGGACTCCTACAATGAGCAGTTCTTC
v_gene: TRBV27; j_gene: TRBJ1-1; d_gene: NA; abundance: many; CDR3aa: CASSSPYMNTEAFF; CDR3nt: TGTGCCAGCAGTTCGCCATACATGAACACTGAAGCTTTCTTT
v_gene: TRBV5-1; j_gene: TRBJ1-2; d_gene: NA; abundance: many; CDR3aa: CASSPEGSGVNGYTF; CDR3nt: TGCGCCAGCAGCCCTGAGGGTTCGGGGGTAAATGGCTACACCTTC
v_gene: TRBV3-1; j_gene: TRBJ1-1; d_gene: NA; abundance: many; CDR3aa: CASSQSQIMNTEAFF; CDR3nt: TGTGCCAGCAGCCAAAGTCAGATCATGAACACTGAAGCTTTCTTT
v_gene: TRBV7-2; j_gene: TRBJ1-1; d_gene: NA; abundance: NA; CDR3aa: CASSQIRTVNTEAFF; CDR3nt: TGTGCCAGCAGCCAAATAAGAACAGTGAACACTGAAGCTTTCTTT
v_gene: TRBV5-4; j_gene: TRBJ2-3; d_gene: TRBD2; abundance: many; CDR3aa: CASSPGGNTQYF; CDR3nt: TGTGCCAGCAGCCCGGGAGGAAATACGCAGTATTTT